This T cell receptor (beta chain) was observed in a study of blood T cell repertoires in COVID-19. Germline CDR1 and CDR2: MNHNY and SVGAGI (reference sequence). V dropped 2 bases and J dropped 0 bases, with 5 bases sitting between them. CDR3 length: 14 residues. This table comes from immunoSEQ multiplex PCR, and its TCRdb copy is limited to in-frame clones, with some not included. Among almost 350,000 clones listed, about nine tenths were seen once. The clonotype comes from a woman between 55 and 75 years old with COVID-19, enrolled during active disease. Source material: peripheral blood. The chain is built from TRBV6-6 and TRBJ1-5; D is unclear. The CDR3 protein is CASSYENSNQPQHF. CDR3 DNA: TGTGCCAGCAGTTACGAGAATAGCAATCAGCCCCAGCATTTT.